The 20 T cell receptor beta chains presented below share a single source sample, sequenced in a study of monozygotic twins with inflammatory bowel disease. After re-calling the 5' RACE reads, TCRdb lists one entry per CDR3 protein, DNA absent. Listed are some 200,000 distinct CDR3 sequences; 1.5% to 2% falls within the top ten. The sample consisted of blood. The receptors were sampled from a human donor with ulcerative colitis or Crohn's disease, or a healthy co-twin of an affected twin (not recorded which).

The chain carries TRBV5-1 and TRBJ2-2. The CDR3 covers 14 residues. Germline V gene lookup returns CDR1 SGHRS and CDR2 YFSETQ. The CDR3 region is CASRMSSLSGELFF.

This chain links TRBV12-3 or TRBV12-4 with TRBJ1-2. The CDR3 consists of 13 residues. The CDR3 loop is CASALYEDYGYTF.

The V and J genes are TRBV6-5 and TRBJ1-1; the TRBD1 assignment by TCRdb is unverifiable without DNA. The CDR3 totals 17 residues. CDR1 and CDR2 (germline): MNHEY, SVGAGI. CDR3 region: CASSSTEVGVRGTEAFF.

V usage is TRBV5-1 and J usage is TRBJ1-1. The CDR3 extends over 14 amino acids. Germline values: CDR1 SGHRS, CDR2 YFSETQ. CDR3 in amino acids: CASSRGPLNTEAFF. Variable domain in full (rest from reference TRBV5-1 and TRBJ1-1): KAGVTQTPRYLIKTRGQQVTLSCSPISGHRSVSWYQQTPGQGLQFLFEYFSETQRNKGNFPGRFSGRQFSNSRSEMNVSTLELGDSALYLCASSRGPLNTEAFFGQGTRLTVV.

The chain recombines TRBV5-4 with TRBJ2-1; absent DNA, TCRdb's TRBD1 call cannot be checked. This CDR3 has 14 residues. CDR1 and CDR2 (germline): SGHNT, YYREEE (reference sequence). CDR3 sequence: CASSLDRQGDEQFF.

The chain links TRBV4-2 to TRBJ1-2. Per germline, CDR1 LGHNA and CDR2 YNFKEQ. The CDR3 has 14 amino acids. The CDR3 is CASSPIGRIYGYTF.

This rearrangement joins TRBV2 to TRBJ2-7. The CDR3 contains 12 residues. Germline-derived CDR1 and CDR2 are SNHLY and FYNNEI. The CDR3 sequence is CASRQGVYEQYF.

The gene calls are TRBV5-1 and TRBJ1-1; the D call of TRBD1 rests on TCRdb alone, since no DNA is present to check it. Germline V gene sequence: CDR1 SGHRS, CDR2 YFSETQ. The CDR3 contains 14 residues. CDR3: CASSSWDANTEAFF.

This sequence joins TRBV5-1 and TRBJ1-1; the TCRdb D gene call, TRBD1, has no DNA to confirm it. This CDR3 contains 15 residues. Per the germline V gene, CDR1 is SGHRS and CDR2 is YFSETQ. The CDR3 is CASSAGQGLNTEAFF.

The rearrangement joins TRBV5-6 to TRBJ1-2; absent DNA, TCRdb's TRBD1 call cannot be checked. Germline CDR1 reads SGHDT; CDR2 reads YYEEEE. The CDR3 covers 13 residues. The CDR3: CASSSYRVVGYTF. Looking up the rest from reference TRBV5-6 and TRBJ1-2 gives the full variable domain: DAGVTQSPTHLIKTRGQQVTLRCSPKSGHDTVSWYQQALGQGPQFIFQYYEEEERQRGNFPDRFSGHQFPNYSSELNVNALLLGDSALYLCASSSYRVVGYTFGSGTRLTVV.

This sequence joins TRBV5-1 and TRBJ2-7; TCRdb's D gene call, TRBD2, goes unchecked for lack of DNA. Germline V gene sequence: CDR1 SGHRS, CDR2 YFSETQ. This CDR3 contains 15 residues. This CDR3 is CASSRSSTKSYEQYF.

V gene TRBV2 combines with J gene TRBJ1-2. CDR1 SNHLY and CDR2 FYNNEI come from the germline V gene. The CDR3 consists of 12 residues. CDR3 in amino acids: CASSETFGGYTF.

The rearrangement joins TRBV5-1 to TRBJ2-6; TCRdb calls TRBD2, which cannot be checked without DNA. CDR3 length equals 15 residues. CDR1 and CDR2 from the germline V gene are SGHRS and YFSETQ. CDR3 region: CASSLEGPGANVLTF.

The genes are TRBV6-1 and TRBJ2-5; the D call from TCRdb, TRBD1, cannot be confirmed without DNA. CDR3 size: 14 residues. CDR1 is MNHNS, CDR2 SASEGT, per germline. CDR3 sequence: CASMDGQTQETQYF.

V is TRBV29-1 and J is TRBJ2-1; no DNA is available, so the TRBD2 call from TCRdb remains unchecked. CDR1 and CDR2 from the germline V gene are SQVTM and ANQGSEA. The CDR3 totals 12 residues. CDR3 sequence: CSGTSGGDEQFF.

V gene TRBV18 combines with J gene TRBJ2-1; the D gene TCRdb calls, TRBD1, cannot be checked with no DNA. CDR3 length: 15 residues. Germline-derived CDR1 and CDR2 are KGHSH and LQKENI. CDR3 sequence: CASSPRVGKGTEQFF.

The chain is built from TRBV5-1 and TRBJ2-1; the TCRdb D gene call, TRBD2, has no DNA to confirm it. CDR1 and CDR2 (germline): SGHRS, YFSETQ. This CDR3 comprises 16 residues. CDR3 in amino acids: CAKLEGTSGDGNEQFF.

V gene TRBV5-4 combines with J gene TRBJ2-7. The CDR3 contains 12 residues. Germline V gene data show CDR1 as SGHNT and CDR2 as YYREEE (reference sequence). CDR3 residues: CASSVRGYEQYF.

This chain uses TRBV27 with TRBJ1-1. This CDR3 region has 13 residues. The germline V gene has CDR1 MNHEY and CDR2 SMNVEV (reference sequence). CDR3 sequence reads: CASSLLRNTEAFF.

V and J are TRBV7-2 and TRBJ1-2. CDR3 size: 15 residues. Germline-derived CDR1 and CDR2 are SGHTA and FQGNSA. This CDR3 reads CASSLVGDLSYGYTF.